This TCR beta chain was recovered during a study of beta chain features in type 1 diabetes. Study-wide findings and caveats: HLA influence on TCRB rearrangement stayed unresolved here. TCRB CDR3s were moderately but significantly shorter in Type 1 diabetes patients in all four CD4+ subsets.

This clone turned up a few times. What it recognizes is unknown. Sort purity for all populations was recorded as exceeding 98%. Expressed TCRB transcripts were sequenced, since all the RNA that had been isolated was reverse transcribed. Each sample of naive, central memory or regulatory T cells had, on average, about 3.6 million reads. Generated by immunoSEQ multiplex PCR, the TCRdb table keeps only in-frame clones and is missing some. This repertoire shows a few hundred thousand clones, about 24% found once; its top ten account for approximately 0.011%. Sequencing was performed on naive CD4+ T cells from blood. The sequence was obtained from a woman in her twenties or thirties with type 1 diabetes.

The CDR3 protein is CASSFRIAGVRETQYF. The CDR3 coding sequence is TGCGCCAGCAGCTTTCGAATAGCGGGAGTTCGTGAGACCCAGTACTTC. The chain joins TRBV5-1 to TRBJ2-5, with 9 bases that match TRBD2. Germline V CDR1 and CDR2: SGHRS, YFSETQ. The CDR3 runs to 16 residues. V trimming: 2 bases; J trimming: 5 bases; junction bases outside the gene matches: 10. The variable domain in full, with the rest retrieved from reference TRBV5-1 and TRBJ2-5, is KAGVTQTPRYLIKTRGQQVTLSCSPISGHRSVSWYQQTPGQGLQFLFEYFSETQRNKGNFPGRFSGRQFSNSRSEMNVSTLELGDSALYLCASSFRIAGVRETQYFGPGTRLLVL.